This T cell receptor beta chain derives from a study of blood T cells in healthy people across ages. Alongside a J-beta primer mix, a sample-barcoded 5' primer served in a second PCR lasting roughly 6 to 11 cycles. In TCRdb, the 5' RACE reads were re-called with MiXCR into one record per CDR3 protein. The sample yields more than 750,000 distinct CDR3 sequences, about 27% seen once. This clonotype was detected many times. Per germline, CDR1 MNHEY and CDR2 SVGAGI. CDR3 length equals 17 residues. J lost 4 bases, V lost 0 bases, and 8 bases had no gene match. These data were also reused for a study on T cells of mothers and their children. That study reports: Related and unrelated pairs show similar thymic shaping of TCR recombination output.

The chain employs TRBV6-5 and TRBJ2-7; 11 nucleotides align to TRBD1. This sequence was found in a middle-aged woman in good health. Sequenced sample: blood. The CDR3 region has the DNA TGTGCCAGCAGTTACTCGAAGCCGGACAGGGGGCCTTACGAGCAGTACTTC. Protein: CASSYSKPDRGPYEQYF.